This is a list of T cell receptor beta chains from one sample in a study of T cells in localized non-small cell lung cancer. Here immunoSEQ multiplex PCR was the method, and the copy in TCRdb shows in-frame clones only, minus some. The sample carries tens of thousands of clones, approximately 90% recorded once. The source was peripheral blood, collected before any cancer treatment. Receptors were obtained from a woman aged 40-70 years with stage I squamous cell lung carcinoma. The CDR3 runs from the conserved cysteine through the conserved F or W. The D gene is left open where the match is weak. Size tells how often a clone was seen (once, few, many) or the class of an expanded clone, and some rows leave it out.

size	V	D	J	DNA	CDR3
.	TRBV15	TRBD2	TRBJ2-3	TGTGCCACCAGCAGAGTTTGGGGCGGGGGGCAGACAGATACGCAGTATTTT	CATSRVWGGGQTDTQYF
.	TRBV7-2	TRBD1	TRBJ2-6	TGTGCCAGCAGCCTCGGACAGGCCGGGGCCAACGTCCTGACTTTC	CASSLGQAGANVLTF
.	TRBV27	.	TRBJ1-6	TGTGCCAGCAGTTTAAAGGGATATAATTCACCCCTCCACTTT	CASSLKGYNSPLHF
.	TRBV19	.	TRBJ1-1	TGTGCCAGTAGTACCCAGGGCCTCACTGAAGCTTTCTTT	CASSTQGLTEAFF
.	TRBV6-1	.	TRBJ1-5	TGTGCCAGCAGTGCCCAGGTGGGGGACAAACAGCCCCAGCATTTT	CASSAQVGDKQPQHF
.	TRBV7-2	.	TRBJ1-1	TGTGCCAGCAGCTTAGTAGGAACGGACACTGAAGCTTTCTTT	CASSLVGTDTEAFF
.	TRBV5-1	.	TRBJ1-5	TGCGCCAGCAGCTTGGGGGGGCTGAATCAGCCCCAGCATTTT	CASSLGGLNQPQHF
.	TRBV9	TRBD1	TRBJ1-4	TGTGCCAGCAGCGTAGGGGGACAGGGCAGCTATGAAAAACTGTTTTTT	CASSVGGQGSYEKLFF
.	TRBV19	TRBD1	TRBJ1-5	TGTGCCAGTAGTCAAACACAGGGGGCAGCCTATCAGCCCCAGCATTTT	CASSQTQGAAYQPQHF
.	TRBV2	.	TRBJ1-1	TGTGCCAGCAACCCCGGGAACACTGAAGCTTTCTTT	CASNPGNTEAFF
once	TRBV5-5	.	TRBJ1-1	TGTGCCAGCAGCTCAGAATACAGGTACACTGAAGCTTTCTTT	CASSSEYRYTEAFF
.	TRBV5-1	TRBD1	TRBJ1-4	TGCGCCAGCAGCTCCGACAGGGTGGGTGAAAAACTGTTTTTT	CASSSDRVGEKLFF
once	TRBV5-1	TRBD1	TRBJ1-1	TGCGCCAGCAGCCTCGGACAGGGGGCGATCACTGAAGCTTTCTTT	CASSLGQGAITEAFF
.	TRBV6-5	TRBD2	TRBJ2-7	TGTGCCAGCAGTTCCAGCGGGGGAGTTACCTACGAGCAGTACTTC	CASSSSGGVTYEQYF
.	TRBV5-1	.	TRBJ1-1	TGCGCCAGCAGCTTGGCGCAGGTTGGTGAAGCTTTCTTT	CASSLAQVGEAFF
.	TRBV15	TRBD1	TRBJ2-7	TGTGCCACCGCCTGGGACAGGGGAGTCTACGAGCAGTACTTC	CATAWDRGVYEQYF
.	TRBV7-9	.	TRBJ1-1	TGTGCCAGCAGCTTAGTGGTGAACACTGAAGCTTTCTTT	CASSLVVNTEAFF
.	TRBV4-1	.	TRBJ1-5	TGCGCCAGCAGCCAAGGAAGGCAAATCAATCAGCCCCAGCATTTT	CASSQGRQINQPQHF
.	TRBV5-1	.	TRBJ2-3	TGCGCCAGCAGCTTCCGGGACTGGGGAGCAGATACGCAGTATTTT	CASSFRDWGADTQYF
.	TRBV7-9	TRBD1	TRBJ1-2	TGTGCCAGCAGCTTAGCACAGGGGGACGGCTACACCTTC	CASSLAQGDGYTF
.	TRBV6-5	.	TRBJ1-3	TGTGCCAGCAGTTACCGACTCTCTGGAAACACCATATATTTT	CASSYRLSGNTIYF
.	TRBV19	TRBD2	TRBJ2-7	TGTGCCAGTAGTATTAGTCTAGCGGGCTCCTACGAGCAGTACTTC	CASSISLAGSYEQYF
.	TRBV11-3	.	TRBJ2-1	TGTGCCAGCAGGGCCGGGAGCGGATACAATGAGCAGTTCTTC	CASRAGSGYNEQFF
few	TRBV4-2	TRBD1	TRBJ1-4	TGTGCCAGCAGCCAGGATGGGACAGGGGATCTTGAAAAACTGTTTTTT	CASSQDGTGDLEKLFF
few	TRBV5-1	.	TRBJ2-7	TGCGCCAGCAGCAGCCCCGGGACGGGCTCCTACGAGCAGTACTTC	CASSSPGTGSYEQYF
once	TRBV9	TRBD1	TRBJ1-1	TGTGCCAGCAGCGTAGGACCCCCCGGGACAGGGGGATCCCTGAACACTGAAGCTTTCTTT	CASSVGPPGTGGSLNTEAFF
.	TRBV2	TRBD1	TRBJ2-7	TGTGCCAGCAGTGAAGCGTTGACAGGGAACACCCACGAGCAGTACTTC	CASSEALTGNTHEQYF
.	TRBV14	.	TRBJ2-5	TGTGCCAGCAGCCAAGATGTCCGGGGGACCCAGTACTTC	CASSQDVRGTQYF
once	TRBV6-1	.	TRBJ2-1	TGTGCCAGCAGTGAAATGGCTTTCGGAGCACATGAGCAGTTCTTC	CASSEMAFGAHEQFF
.	TRBV12-5	.	TRBJ1-1	TGTGCTAGTGGTTTGATGGGCACTGAAGCTTTCTTT	CASGLMGTEAFF
.	TRBV5-1	.	TRBJ1-1	TGCGCCAGCAGCTTGGCGGGGCCCGGGGACACTGAAGCTTTCTTT	CASSLAGPGDTEAFF
.	TRBV9	.	TRBJ2-2	TGTGCCAGCAGCATCCGGACGGCCACCGGGGAGCTGTTTTTT	CASSIRTATGELFF
.	TRBV19	.	TRBJ1-5	TGTGCCAGTAGTATCTTCGGGACAAATAGCAATCAGCCCCAGCATTTT	CASSIFGTNSNQPQHF
.	TRBV9	.	TRBJ1-1	TGTGCCAGCTCGAGAAATACAGGCGGCACTGAAGCTTTCTTT	CASSRNTGGTEAFF
.	TRBV10-1	.	TRBJ2-7	TGCGCCAGCAGTGAGTCAGGCAGAGAGCAGTACTTC	CASSESGREQYF
few	TRBV7-9	.	TRBJ1-6	TGTGCCAGCAGCTTGGAACATGCCAGTTCACCCCTCCACTTT	CASSLEHASSPLHF
.	TRBV19	TRBD1	TRBJ1-1	TGTGCCAGTAGAAGACAGGGGAACACTGAAGCTTTCTTT	CASRRQGNTEAFF
.	TRBV7-2	.	TRBJ1-3	TGTGCCAGCAGCGTACAGGGCCTCTCTGGAAACACCATATATTTT	CASSVQGLSGNTIYF
.	TRBV27	.	TRBJ2-1	TGTGCCAGCAGTTTTGGACAGTCCTACAATGAGCAGTTCTTC	CASSFGQSYNEQFF
few	TRBV29-1	.	TRBJ2-5	TGCAGCGTCGGAGGGGGGAGGGAGACCCAGTACTTC	CSVGGGRETQYF
.	TRBV5-3	.	TRBJ2-1	TGTGCCAGAAGCTTGCAAGGGACACATTACAATGAGCAGTTCTTC	CARSLQGTHYNEQFF
.	TRBV5-1	.	TRBJ2-3	TGCGCCAGCAGCTTGGGCAGGGGGGATGTAGATACGCAGTATTTT	CASSLGRGDVDTQYF
.	TRBV4-1	TRBD2	TRBJ2-7	TGCGCCAGCAGCCAAGATGATCTAGCGGGGGACTACGAGCAGTACTTC	CASSQDDLAGDYEQYF
once	TRBV10-3	.	TRBJ1-4	TGTGCCATCAGGGGGGACAACGAAAAACTGTTTTTT	CAIRGDNEKLFF
once	TRBV6-4	.	TRBJ1-1	TGTGCCAGCAGGAGGGGCAGCTCGAACACTGAAGCTTTCTTT	CASRRGSSNTEAFF
.	TRBV5-1	.	TRBJ2-1	TGCGCCAGCAGCCGGGATGCTAGCGCTCGCTCCTACAATGAGCAGTTCTTC	CASSRDASARSYNEQFF